This T cell receptor beta chain came from a study of PD-1 blockade in classical Hodgkin lymphoma. Study summary: Patients received nivolumab 3 mg/kg intravenously every 2 weeks. Findings and caveats of the study: Reported findings placed baseline TCR diversity lower in newly diagnosed patients (compared with healthy donors). CD4+ but not CD8+ TCR diversity rose significantly by C4D1.

Method: immunoSEQ multiplex PCR; TCRdb's copy keeps in-frame clones and lacks some. Found here are roughly 20,000 clones, roughly three quarters of them singletons; the top ten hold 20% to 25%. The length of the CDR3 is 15 residues. The V end was cut by 0 bases, the J end by 0 bases, with 9 bases between. Germline V gene sequence: CDR1 SGHRS, CDR2 YFSETQ. This clone was found a few times. Its cognate antigen is unknown. Time point: cycle 4 day 1 (C4D1), after less than seven weeks of nivolumab. Brentuximab vedotin exposure varied, and every patient relapsed after autologous stem cell transplantation. Material: peripheral blood mononuclear cells (PBMCs), obtained before the fourth cycle of nivolumab. This chain uses TRBV5-1 with TRBJ1-2, with TRBD1 as a possible D gene (5 bases). The TCR comes from a human donor with classical Hodgkin lymphoma. DNA for the CDR3: TGCGCCAGCAGCTTGGAGGGCAGGGCTAACTATGGCTACACCTTC. Translating it yields CASSLEGRANYGYTF.